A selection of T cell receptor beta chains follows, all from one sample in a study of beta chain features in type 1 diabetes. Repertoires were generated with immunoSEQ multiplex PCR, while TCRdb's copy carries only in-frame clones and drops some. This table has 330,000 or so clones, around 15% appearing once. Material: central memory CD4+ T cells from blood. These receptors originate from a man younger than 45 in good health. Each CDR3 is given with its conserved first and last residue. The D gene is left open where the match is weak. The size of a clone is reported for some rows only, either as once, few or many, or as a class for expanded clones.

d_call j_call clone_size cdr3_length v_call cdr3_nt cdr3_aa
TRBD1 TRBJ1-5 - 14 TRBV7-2 TGTGCCAGCAGCCAAGGACAGGTAAATCAGCCCCAGCATTTT CASSQGQVNQPQHF
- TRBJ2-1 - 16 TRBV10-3 TGTGCCATCGCTTCGTTGGGGAACGGACAATACAATGAGCAGTTCTTC CAIASLGNGQYNEQFF
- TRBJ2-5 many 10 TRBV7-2 TGTGCCAACAGCGTTTGGACCCAGTACTTC CANSVWTQYF
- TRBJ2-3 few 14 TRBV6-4 TGTGCCAGCAGCGCCCGAGGCCAAGGAGATACGCAGTATTTT CASSARGQGDTQYF
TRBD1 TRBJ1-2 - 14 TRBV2 TGTGCCAGCAGTTTTGGGACAGGGGGCGTTGGCTACACCTTC CASSFGTGGVGYTF
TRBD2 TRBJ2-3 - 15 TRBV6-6 TGTGCCAGCAGACTAGCGGGGGGGCCTCCGGATACGCAGTATTTT CASRLAGGPPDTQYF
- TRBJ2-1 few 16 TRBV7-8 TGTGCCAGCAGCTTAATGGGGGGGGCTAGCCCCGGAGAGCAGTTCTTC CASSLMGGASPGEQFF
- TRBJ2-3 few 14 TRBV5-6 TGTGCCAGCAGCTTGTTAAACCGCCGGGATACGCAGTATTTT CASSLLNRRDTQYF
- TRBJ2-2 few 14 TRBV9 TGTGCCAGCGGCGGGACAGCAAACACCGGGGAGCTGTTTTTT CASGGTANTGELFF
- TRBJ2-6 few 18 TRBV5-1 TGCGCCAGCAGCTTAGGGGGGCGTCAGGCCTCTGGGGCCAACGTCCTGACTTTC CASSLGGRQASGANVLTF
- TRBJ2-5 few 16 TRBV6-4 TGTGCCAGCGACGGTCCCGAGCGACTAGGGGAAGAGACCCAGTACTTC CASDGPERLGEETQYF
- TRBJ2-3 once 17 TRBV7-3 TGTGCCAGCAGCTTACCCTCCGGCGGGAGAGGGGGAGATACGCAGTATTTT CASSLPSGGRGGDTQYF
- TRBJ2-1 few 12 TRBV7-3 TGTGCCAGCAGTGGGGGTCAGTTGGGACAGTTCTTC CASSGGQLGQFF
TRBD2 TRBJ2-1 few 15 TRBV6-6 TGTGCCAGCAGCATCACCGGGACTAGGGTAAATGAGCAGTTCTTC CASSITGTRVNEQFF
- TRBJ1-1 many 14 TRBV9 TGTGCCAGCAGCGTTGGGGGCCTGGCCACTGAAGCTTTCTTT CASSVGGLATEAFF
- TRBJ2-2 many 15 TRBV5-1 TGCGCCAGCAGCCCGGGCAGCGGGAACACCGGGGAGCTGTTTTTT CASSPGSGNTGELFF
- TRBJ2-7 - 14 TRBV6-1 TGTGCCAGCAGTTCGACAGGATCAATCTACGAGCAGTACTTC CASSSTGSIYEQYF
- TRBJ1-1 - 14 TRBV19 TGTGCCAGTAGTATCTTGGACAGCAACACTGAAGCTTTCTTT CASSILDSNTEAFF
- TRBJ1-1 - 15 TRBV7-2 TGTGCCAGCAGCTCCGCAGGCAGGATGAACACTGAAGCTTTCTTT CASSSAGRMNTEAFF
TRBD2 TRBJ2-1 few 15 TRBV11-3 TGTGCCAGCAGCTACGGGACTAGCGCGTACAATGAGCAGTTCTTC CASSYGTSAYNEQFF
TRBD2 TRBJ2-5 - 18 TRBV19 TGTGCCACCCCGTCAGGACTTAGACTAGCGGGGGTCCAAGAGACCCAGTACTTC CATPSGLRLAGVQETQYF
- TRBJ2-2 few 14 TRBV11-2 TGTGCCAGCAGCTTAGGGGGAAACACCGGGGAGCTGTTTTTT CASSLGGNTGELFF
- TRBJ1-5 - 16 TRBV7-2 TGTGCCAGCAGCCGAGGACAGCCTGACGGCAATCAGCCCCAGCATTTT CASSRGQPDGNQPQHF
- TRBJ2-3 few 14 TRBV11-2 TGTGCCAGCAGCTTCAGGGCTAGTACGGGTACGCAGTATTTT CASSFRASTGTQYF
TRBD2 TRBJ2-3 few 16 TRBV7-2 TGTGCCAGCAGCCCTATAGCGGGGGGCTCAACAGATACGCAGTATTTT CASSPIAGGSTDTQYF
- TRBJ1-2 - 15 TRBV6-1 TGTGCCAGCAACCTCCGGGACACATCGATGAGGGGCTACACCTTC CASNLRDTSMRGYTF
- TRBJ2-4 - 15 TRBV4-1 TGCGCCAGCAGCCAAGCGGTTATAGCCAAAAACATTCAGTACTTC CASSQAVIAKNIQYF
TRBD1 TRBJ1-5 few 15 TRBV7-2 TGTGCCAGCGCTGGAGGCGACAGGGCGGACCAGCCCCAGCATTTT CASAGGDRADQPQHF
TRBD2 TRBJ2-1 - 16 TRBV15 TGTGCCACCACCGAGGGGGGGACTAGCGGTTTCAATGAGCAGTTCTTC CATTEGGTSGFNEQFF
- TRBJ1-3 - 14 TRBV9 TGTACCAGCAGCGTAGAAGGGGCTGGAAACACCATATATTTT CTSSVEGAGNTIYF
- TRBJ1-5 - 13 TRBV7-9 TGTGCCAGCAGCTTAAATAACGATCAGCCCCAGCATTTT CASSLNNDQPQHF
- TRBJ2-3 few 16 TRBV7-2 TGTGCCAGCAGCTTAGCGTCCGGCGGGGTTCCGGATACGCAGTATTTT CASSLASGGVPDTQYF
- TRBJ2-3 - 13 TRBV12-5 TGTGCTAGTGGTTTGGGGAGTTTGGGTACGCAGTATTTT CASGLGSLGTQYF
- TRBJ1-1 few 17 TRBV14 TGTGCCAGCAGCCAAGGCGTGGTGGGGTGGGTGAACACTGAAGCTTTCTTT CASSQGVVGWVNTEAFF
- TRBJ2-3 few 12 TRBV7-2 TGTGCCAGCAGCTTAGAACTAGGGGCGCGGTATTTT CASSLELGARYF
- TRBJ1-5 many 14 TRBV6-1 TGTGCCAGCAGTGAAAACAGGGCCAATCAGCCCCAGCATTTT CASSENRANQPQHF
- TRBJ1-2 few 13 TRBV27 TGTGCCAGCAGTTCCCCGCTTCACTATGGCTACACCTTC CASSSPLHYGYTF
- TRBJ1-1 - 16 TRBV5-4 TGTGCCAGCAGCCCCGCGACGACCCGAGGGAACACTGAAGCTTTCTTT CASSPATTRGNTEAFF
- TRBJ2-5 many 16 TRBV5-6 TGTGCCAGCAGCCGACGTAGCAGGATCCCGGGAGAGACCCAGTACTTC CASSRRSRIPGETQYF
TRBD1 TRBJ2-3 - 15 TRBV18 TGTGCCAGCTCACCCAATAGAGGGGGCATAGATACGCAGTATTTT CASSPNRGGIDTQYF
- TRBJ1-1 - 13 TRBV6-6 TGTGCCATCAATGAGGAAGGGGGCACTGAAGCTTTCTTT CAINEEGGTEAFF
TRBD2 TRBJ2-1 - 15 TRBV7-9 TGTGCCAGCAGCTTGCCGACTAGCGGGAGTAATGAGCAGTTCTTC CASSLPTSGSNEQFF
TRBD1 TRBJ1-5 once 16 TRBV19 TGTGCCAGTACGGGACAGGACTTGAATAGCAATCAGCCCCAGCATTTT CASTGQDLNSNQPQHF
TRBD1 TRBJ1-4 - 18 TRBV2 TGTGCCAGCAGTTCCTCCCCGGGACAGGGACCCGACCTGGCAAAACTGTTTTTT CASSSSPGQGPDLAKLFF